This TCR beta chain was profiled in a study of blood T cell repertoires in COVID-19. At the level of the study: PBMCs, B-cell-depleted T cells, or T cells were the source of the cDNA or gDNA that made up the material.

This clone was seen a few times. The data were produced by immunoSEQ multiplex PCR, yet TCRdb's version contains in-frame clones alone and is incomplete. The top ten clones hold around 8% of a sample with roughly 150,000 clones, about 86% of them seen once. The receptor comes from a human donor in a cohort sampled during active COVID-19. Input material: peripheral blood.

The CDR3 reads CASSQAVAEGYTF. CDR3 DNA: TGTGCCAGCAGCCAAGCCGTAGCAGAAGGCTACACCTTC. The genes are TRBV4-2 and TRBJ1-2; D uncertain. The CDR3 runs to 13 residues. The germline V gene encodes CDR1 LGHNA and CDR2 YNFKEQ. Deletions cut 1 base from V and 8 bases from J, with 11 bases between.